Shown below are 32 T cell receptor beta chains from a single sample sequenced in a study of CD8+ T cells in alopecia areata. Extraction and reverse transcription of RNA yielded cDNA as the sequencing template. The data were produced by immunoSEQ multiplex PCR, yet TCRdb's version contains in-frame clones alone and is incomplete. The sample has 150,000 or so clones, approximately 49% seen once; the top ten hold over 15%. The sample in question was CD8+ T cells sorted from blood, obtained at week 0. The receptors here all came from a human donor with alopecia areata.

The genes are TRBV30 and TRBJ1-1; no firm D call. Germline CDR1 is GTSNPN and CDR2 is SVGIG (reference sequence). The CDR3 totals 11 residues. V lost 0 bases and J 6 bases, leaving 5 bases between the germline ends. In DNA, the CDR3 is TGTGCCTGGAGTGTACTAGCTGAAGCTTTCTTT. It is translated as CAWSVLAEAFF.

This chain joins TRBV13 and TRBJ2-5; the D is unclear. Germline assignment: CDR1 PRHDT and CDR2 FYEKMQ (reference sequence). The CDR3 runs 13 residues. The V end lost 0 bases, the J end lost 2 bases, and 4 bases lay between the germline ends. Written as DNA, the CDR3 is TGTGCCAGCAGCTTAGGACTGCAAGAGACCCAGTACTTC. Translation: CASSLGLQETQYF.

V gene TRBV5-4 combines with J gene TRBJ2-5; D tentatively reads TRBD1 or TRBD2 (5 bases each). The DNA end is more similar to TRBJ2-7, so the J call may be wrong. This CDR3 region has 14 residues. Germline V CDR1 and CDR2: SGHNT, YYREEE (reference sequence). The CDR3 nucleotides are TGTGCCAGCAGCTCTCGGGACGTACACTACGAGCAGTACTTC. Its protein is CASSSRDVHYEQYF.

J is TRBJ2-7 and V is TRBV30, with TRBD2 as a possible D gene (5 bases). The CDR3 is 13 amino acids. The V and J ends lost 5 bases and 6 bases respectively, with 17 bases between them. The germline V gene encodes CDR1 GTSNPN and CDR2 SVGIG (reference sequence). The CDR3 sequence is CAWGETPIGEQYF. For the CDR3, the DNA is TGTGCCTGGGGGGAGACCCCAATTGGCGAGCAGTACTTC. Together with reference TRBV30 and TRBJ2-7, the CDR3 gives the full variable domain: SQTIHQWPATLVQPVGSPLSLECTVEGTSNPNLYWYRQAAGRGLQLLFYSVGIGQISSEVPQNLSASRPQDRQFILSSKKLLLSDSGFYLCAWGETPIGEQYFGPGTRLTVT.

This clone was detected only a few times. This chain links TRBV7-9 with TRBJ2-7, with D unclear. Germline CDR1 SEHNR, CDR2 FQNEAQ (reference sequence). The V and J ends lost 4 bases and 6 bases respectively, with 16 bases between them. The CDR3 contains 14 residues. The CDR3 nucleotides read TGTGCCAGCAGCTCGCCGGGCCCAAAGGGCGAGCAGTACTTC. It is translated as CASSSPGPKGEQYF.

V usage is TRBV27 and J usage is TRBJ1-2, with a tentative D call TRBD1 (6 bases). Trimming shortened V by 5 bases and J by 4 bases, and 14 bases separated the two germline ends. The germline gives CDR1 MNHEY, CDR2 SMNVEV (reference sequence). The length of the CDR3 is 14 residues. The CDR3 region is CASSATGSFYGYTF. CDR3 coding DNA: TGTGCCAGCAGTGCTACAGGGTCTTTCTATGGCTACACCTTC.

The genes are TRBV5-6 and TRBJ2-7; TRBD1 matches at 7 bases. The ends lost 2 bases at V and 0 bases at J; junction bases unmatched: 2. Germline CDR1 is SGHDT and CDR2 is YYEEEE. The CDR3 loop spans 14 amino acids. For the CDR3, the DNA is TGTGCCAGCAGCTTACAGGGGCACTCCTACGAGCAGTACTTC. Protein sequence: CASSLQGHSYEQYF.

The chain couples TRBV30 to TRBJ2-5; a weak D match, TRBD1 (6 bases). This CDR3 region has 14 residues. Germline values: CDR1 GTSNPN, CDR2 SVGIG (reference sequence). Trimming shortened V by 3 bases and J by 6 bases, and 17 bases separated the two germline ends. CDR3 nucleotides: TGTGCCTGGAGCTGGACAGCGGATATACAGACCCAGTACTTC. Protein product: CAWSWTADIQTQYF. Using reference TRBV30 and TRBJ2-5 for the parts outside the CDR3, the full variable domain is SQTIHQWPATLVQPVGSPLSLECTVEGTSNPNLYWYRQAAGRGLQLLFYSVGIGQISSEVPQNLSASRPQDRQFILSSKKLLLSDSGFYLCAWSWTADIQTQYFGPGTRLLVL.

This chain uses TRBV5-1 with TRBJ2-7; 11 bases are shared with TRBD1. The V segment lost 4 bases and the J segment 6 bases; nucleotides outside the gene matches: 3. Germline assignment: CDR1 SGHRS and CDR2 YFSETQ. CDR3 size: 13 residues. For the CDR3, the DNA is TGCGCCAGCAGCCCGGACAGGGGGCGCGAGCAGTACTTC. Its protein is CASSPDRGREQYF.

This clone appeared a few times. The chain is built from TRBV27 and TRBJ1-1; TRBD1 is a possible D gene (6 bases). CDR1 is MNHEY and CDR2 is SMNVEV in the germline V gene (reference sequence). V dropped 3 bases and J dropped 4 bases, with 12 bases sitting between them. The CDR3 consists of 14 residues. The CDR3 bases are TGTGCCAGCAGTTTGATACAGGGCCTCACTGAAGCTTTCTTT. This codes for CASSLIQGLTEAFF.

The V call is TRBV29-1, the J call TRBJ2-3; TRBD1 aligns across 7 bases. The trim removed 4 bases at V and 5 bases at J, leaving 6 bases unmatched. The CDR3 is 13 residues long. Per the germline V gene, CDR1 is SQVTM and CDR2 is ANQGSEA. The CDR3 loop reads CSVVQGVGDTQYF. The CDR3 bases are TGCAGCGTTGTTCAGGGGGTTGGAGATACGCAGTATTTT.

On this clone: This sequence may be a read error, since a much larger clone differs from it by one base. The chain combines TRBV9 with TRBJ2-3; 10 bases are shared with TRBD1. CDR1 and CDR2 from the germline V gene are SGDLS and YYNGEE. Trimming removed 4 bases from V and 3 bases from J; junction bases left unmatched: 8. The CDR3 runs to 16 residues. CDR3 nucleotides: TGTGCCAGCAGCCCCCGGGACAGGGGTTGGACAGATACGCAGTATTTT. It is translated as CASSPRDRGWTDTQYF. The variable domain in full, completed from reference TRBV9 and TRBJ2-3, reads DSGVTQTPKHLITATGQRVTLRCSPRSGDLSVYWYQQSLDQGLQFLIQYYNGEERAKGNILERFSAQQFPDLHSELNLSSLELGDSALYFCASSPRDRGWTDTQYFGPGTRLTVL.

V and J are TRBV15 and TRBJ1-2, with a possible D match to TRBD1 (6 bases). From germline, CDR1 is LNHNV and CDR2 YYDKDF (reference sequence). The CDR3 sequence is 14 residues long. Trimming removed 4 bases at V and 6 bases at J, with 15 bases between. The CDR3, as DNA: TGTGCCACCAGCACAGGGGAGGGCGGGAATGGCTACACCTTC. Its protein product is CATSTGEGGNGYTF.

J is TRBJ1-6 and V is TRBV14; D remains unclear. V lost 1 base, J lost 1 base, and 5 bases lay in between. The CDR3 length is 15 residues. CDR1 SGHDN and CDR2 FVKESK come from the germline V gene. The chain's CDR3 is CASSQGESYNSPLHF. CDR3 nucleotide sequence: TGTGCCAGCAGCCAAGGAGAATCCTATAATTCACCCCTCCACTTT.

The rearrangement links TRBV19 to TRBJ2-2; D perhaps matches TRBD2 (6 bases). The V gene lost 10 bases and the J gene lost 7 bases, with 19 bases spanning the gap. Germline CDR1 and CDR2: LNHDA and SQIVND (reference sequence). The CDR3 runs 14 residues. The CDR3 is CATAGPIHGGELFF. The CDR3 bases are TGTGCCACCGCGGGACCTATACACGGCGGGGAGCTGTTTTTT.

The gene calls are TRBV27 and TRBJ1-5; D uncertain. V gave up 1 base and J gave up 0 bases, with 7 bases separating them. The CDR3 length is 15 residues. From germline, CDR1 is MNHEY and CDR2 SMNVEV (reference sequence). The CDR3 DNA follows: TGTGCCAGCAGTTTATTCAAAGATAGCAATCAGCCCCAGCATTTT. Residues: CASSLFKDSNQPQHF.

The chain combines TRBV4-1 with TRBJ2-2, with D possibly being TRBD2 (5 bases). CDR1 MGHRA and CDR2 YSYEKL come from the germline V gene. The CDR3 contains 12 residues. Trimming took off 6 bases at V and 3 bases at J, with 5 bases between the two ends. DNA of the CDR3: TGCGCCAGCAGTAGCGACACCGGGGAGCTGTTTTTT. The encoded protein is CASSSDTGELFF.

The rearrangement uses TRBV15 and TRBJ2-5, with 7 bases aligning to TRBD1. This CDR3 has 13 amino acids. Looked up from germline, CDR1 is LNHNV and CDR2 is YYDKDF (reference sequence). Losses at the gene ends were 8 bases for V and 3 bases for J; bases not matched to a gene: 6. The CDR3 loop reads CATARQGEETQYF. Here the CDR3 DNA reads TGTGCCACCGCCCGACAGGGAGAAGAGACCCAGTACTTC.

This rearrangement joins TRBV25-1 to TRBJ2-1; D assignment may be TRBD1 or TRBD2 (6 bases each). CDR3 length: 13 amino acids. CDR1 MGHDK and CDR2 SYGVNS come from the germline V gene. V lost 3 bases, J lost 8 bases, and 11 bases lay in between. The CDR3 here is CASSEGGPDEQFF. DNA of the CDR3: TGTGCCAGCAGTGAGGGGGGCCCGGATGAGCAGTTCTTC. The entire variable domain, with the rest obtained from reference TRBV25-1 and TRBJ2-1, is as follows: EADIYQTPRYLVIGTGKKITLECSQTMGHDKMYWYQQDPGMELHLIHYSYGVNSTEKGDLSSESTVSRIRTEHFPLTLESARPSHTSQYLCASSEGGPDEQFFGPGTRLTVL.

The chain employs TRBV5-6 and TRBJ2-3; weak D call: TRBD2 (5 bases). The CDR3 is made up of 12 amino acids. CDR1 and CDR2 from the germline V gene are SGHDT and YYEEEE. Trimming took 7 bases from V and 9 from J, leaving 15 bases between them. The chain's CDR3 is CASRLDAGTQYF. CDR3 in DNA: TGTGCCAGCCGACTTGACGCGGGCACGCAGTATTTT.

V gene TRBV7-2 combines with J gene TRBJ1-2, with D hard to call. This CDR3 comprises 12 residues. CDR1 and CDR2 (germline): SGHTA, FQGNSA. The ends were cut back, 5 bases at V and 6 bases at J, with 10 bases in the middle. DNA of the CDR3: TGTGCCAGCAGCCAGTGGCGGGATGGCTACACCTTC. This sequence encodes CASSQWRDGYTF.

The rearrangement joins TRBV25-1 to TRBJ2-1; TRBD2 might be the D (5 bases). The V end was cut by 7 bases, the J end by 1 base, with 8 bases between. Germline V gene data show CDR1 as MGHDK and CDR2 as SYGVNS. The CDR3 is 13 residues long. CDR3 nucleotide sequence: TGTGCCAGCACTAGCATGTCCTACAATGAGCAGTTCTTC. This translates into CASTSMSYNEQFF.

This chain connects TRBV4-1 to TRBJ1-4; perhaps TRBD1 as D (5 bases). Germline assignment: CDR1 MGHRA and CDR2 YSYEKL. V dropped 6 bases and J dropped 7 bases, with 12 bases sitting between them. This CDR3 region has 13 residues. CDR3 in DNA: TGCGCCAGCAGGGGGGAACTGAGTGAAAAACTGTTTTTT. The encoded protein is CASRGELSEKLFF.

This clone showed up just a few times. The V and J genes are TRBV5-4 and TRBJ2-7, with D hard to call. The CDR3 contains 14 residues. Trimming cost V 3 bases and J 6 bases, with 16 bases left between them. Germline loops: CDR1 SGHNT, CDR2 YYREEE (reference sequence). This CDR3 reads CASSSLDGLGEQYF. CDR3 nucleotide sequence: TGTGCCAGCAGCTCCCTGGACGGCCTCGGCGAGCAGTACTTC.

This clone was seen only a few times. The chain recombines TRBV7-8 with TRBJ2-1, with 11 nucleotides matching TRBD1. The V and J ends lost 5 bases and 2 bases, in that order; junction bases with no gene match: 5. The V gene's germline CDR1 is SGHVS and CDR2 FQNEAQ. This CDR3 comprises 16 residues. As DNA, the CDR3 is TGTGCCAGCAGCCCACCGGGACAGGGGGCCTACAATGAGCAGTTCTTC. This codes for CASSPPGQGAYNEQFF.

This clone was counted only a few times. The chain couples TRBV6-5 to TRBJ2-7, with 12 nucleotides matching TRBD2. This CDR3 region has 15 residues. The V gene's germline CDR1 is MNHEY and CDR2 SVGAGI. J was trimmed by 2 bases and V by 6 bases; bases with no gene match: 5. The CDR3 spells CASSSTSGGPYEQYF. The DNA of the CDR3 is TGTGCCAGCAGCTCGACTAGCGGGGGCCCCTACGAGCAGTACTTC.

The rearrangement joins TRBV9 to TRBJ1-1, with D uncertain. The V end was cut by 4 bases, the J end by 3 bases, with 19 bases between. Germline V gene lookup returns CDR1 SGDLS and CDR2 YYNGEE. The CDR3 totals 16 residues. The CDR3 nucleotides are TGTGCCAGCAGCTTGTTCTCCGGGATCGGGGACACTGAAGCTTTCTTT. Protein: CASSLFSGIGDTEAFF.

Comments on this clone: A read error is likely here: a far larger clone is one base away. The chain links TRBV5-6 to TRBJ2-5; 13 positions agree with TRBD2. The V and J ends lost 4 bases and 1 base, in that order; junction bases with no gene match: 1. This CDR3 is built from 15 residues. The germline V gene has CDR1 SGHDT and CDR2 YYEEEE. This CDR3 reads CASSRTSGGQETQYF. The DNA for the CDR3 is TGTGCCAGCAGCCGGACTAGCGGGGGCCAAGAGACCCAGTACTTC.

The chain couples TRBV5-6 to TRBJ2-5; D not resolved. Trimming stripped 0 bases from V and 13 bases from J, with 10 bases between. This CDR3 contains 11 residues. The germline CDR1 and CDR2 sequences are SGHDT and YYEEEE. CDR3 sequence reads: CASSLGTLLYF. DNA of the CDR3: TGTGCCAGCAGCTTGGGGACGCTTTTGTACTTC.

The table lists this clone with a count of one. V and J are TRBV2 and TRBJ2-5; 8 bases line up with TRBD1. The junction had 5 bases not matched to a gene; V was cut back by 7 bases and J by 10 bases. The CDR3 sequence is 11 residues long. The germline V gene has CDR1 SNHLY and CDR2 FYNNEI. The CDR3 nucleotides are TGTGCCAGCACTCAGGGGGCGGGCCAGTACTTC. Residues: CASTQGAGQYF.

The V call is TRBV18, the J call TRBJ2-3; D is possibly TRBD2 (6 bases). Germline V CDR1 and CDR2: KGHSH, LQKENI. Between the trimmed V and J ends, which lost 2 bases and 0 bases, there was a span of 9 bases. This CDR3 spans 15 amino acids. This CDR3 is CASSPDGGSTDTQYF. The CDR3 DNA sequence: TGTGCCAGCTCACCAGACGGAGGGAGCACAGATACGCAGTATTTT.

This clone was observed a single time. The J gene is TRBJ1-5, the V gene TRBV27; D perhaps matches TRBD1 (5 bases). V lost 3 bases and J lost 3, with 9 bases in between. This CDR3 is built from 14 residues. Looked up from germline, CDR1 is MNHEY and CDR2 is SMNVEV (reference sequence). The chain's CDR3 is CASSFRGPNQPQHF. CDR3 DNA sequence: TGTGCCAGCAGTTTCCGGGGCCCCAATCAGCCCCAGCATTTT.